This TCR beta chain was found in a study of cytomegalovirus exposure and HLA in healthy donors. Study conclusions and caveats: Trimming of TCR beta V- and J-genes showed a link, identified in a later analysis, to a missense DCLRE1C variant. The authors enumerated over 150 TCR beta chains as linked to cytomegalovirus. Productive status was seen about 87% or about 30% of the time for most TCR beta V segments in an earlier analysis.

The sample holds a few counts of this clone. No antigen is known for it. Germline lookup yields CDR1 SGDLS and CDR2 YYNGEE. Losses at the gene ends were 3 bases for V and 4 bases for J; bases not matched to a gene: 16. The CDR3 contains 18 residues. The PCR ran on 60 Vbeta and 13 Jbeta primers. Repertoires were generated with immunoSEQ multiplex PCR, while TCRdb's copy carries only in-frame clones and drops some. The sample records some 150,000 clones, over 75% being singletons. The gene calls are TRBV9 and TRBJ2-3, with TRBD2 matching over 8 bases. The clonotype comes from a woman under 40 in good health and CMV-seronegative. Material: PBMCs. CDR3 residues: CASSARGVSGGPSDTQYF. The DNA of the CDR3 is TGTGCCAGCAGCGCCCGGGGGGTGTCGGGGGGGCCTTCAGATACGCAGTATTTT.